This TCR beta chain was sequenced for a study of cytomegalovirus exposure and HLA in healthy donors. Germline V lookup: CDR1 ENHRY, CDR2 SYGVKD. With V trimmed by 4 bases and J by 8 bases, 10 bases remained unmatched. This CDR3 is 15 amino acids long. Data came from immunoSEQ multiplex PCR; TCRdb stores just in-frame clones and leaves some out. In the table there are 200,000 to 300,000 clones, 86% of which are singletons. Sequencing used PBMCs. The J gene is TRBJ2-1, the V gene TRBV10-3; 8 nucleotides align to TRBD2. The TCR originated in a woman aged 30 to 39 in good health and CMV-seropositive. CDR3 in DNA: TGTGCCATCAGTGGACGGGGGCTAGCGGGCGATGAGCAGTTCTTC. It is translated as CAISGRGLAGDEQFF.